A single sample is the source of the 30 T cell receptor beta chains below, sequenced in a study of shared clonotypes between healthy human individuals (dated by TCRdb to the early 2020s). For the CD8 naive samples, CD45RO-negative cells were positively selected for CCR7, yielding a CD45RA+CCR7+ population from which TemRA cells were excluded. Library preparation was by the immunoSEQ multiplex PCR assay. TCRdb holds this immuneACCESS table with in-frame rearrangements only. Some clones are missing; in checked studies, unresolved V genes explain under half, and the rest has no known cause. For this sample there are about 580,000 clones; 95% to 98% appear just once. The ten biggest clones cover 0.25% to 0.35% of the sample. The sequenced sample consisted of naive CD8+ T cells sorted from blood. The label giving this sample's cell subset or site can be read as: CD45RA+CCR7+. All receptors derive from a young man in good health.

The V call is TRBV29-1, the J call TRBJ2-7; possible D gene TRBD1, 6 bases. V shed 4 bases and J shed 6 bases, with 19 bases lying between them. This CDR3 comprises 14 residues. Germline-derived CDR1 and CDR2 are SQVTM and ANQGSEA. CDR3 region: CSVALGAFVGEQYF. The CDR3 DNA reads TGCAGCGTTGCCCTGGGGGCGTTTGTTGGCGAGCAGTACTTC.

The CDR3 here is CASSFGLAGGLTYNEQFF. The CDR3 nucleotides read TGTGCCAGCAGCTTTGGGCTAGCGGGAGGGTTGACCTACAATGAGCAGTTCTTC. This chain connects TRBV11-2 to TRBJ2-1; 12 bases align to TRBD2. The V gene end was trimmed by 3 bases and the J gene end by 2 bases; junction bases not matched to a gene: 8. Germline CDR1 is SGHAT and CDR2 is FQNNGV. CDR3 length equals 18 residues. The whole variable domain, remainder taken from reference TRBV11-2 and TRBJ2-1, is EAGVAQSPRYKIIEKRQSVAFWCNPISGHATLYWYQQILGQGPKLLIQFQNNGVVDDSQLPKDRFSAERLKGVDSTLKIQPAKLEDSAVYLCASSFGLAGGLTYNEQFFGPGTRLTVL.

This clone occurred once. The chain is built from TRBV14 and TRBJ2-1; TRBD2 aligns across 7 bases. V was clipped by 1 base and J by 0 bases; unmatched bases: 12. Germline assignment: CDR1 SGHDN and CDR2 FVKESK. This CDR3 is 19 amino acids long. The CDR3 coding sequence is TGTGCCAGCAGCCAAGGGTCATCCCTAGCGGCTTTCTCCTACAATGAGCAGTTCTTC. The encoded protein is CASSQGSSLAAFSYNEQFF.

This clone was observed a single time. This CDR3 is also generated by other DNA sequences in the sample. The genes are TRBV19 and TRBJ2-1; TRBD2 might be the D (5 bases). The CDR3 runs 13 residues. Germline V gene data show CDR1 as LNHDA and CDR2 as SQIVND (reference sequence). Trimming stripped 1 base from V and 4 bases from J, with 5 bases between. Written as DNA, the CDR3 is TGTGCCAGTAGTATAGCGGGATACAATGAGCAGTTCTTC. It codes for CASSIAGYNEQFF.

V is TRBV5-5 and J is TRBJ1-1; tentatively, D is TRBD1 (5 bases). The CDR3 spans 14 residues. Trimming stripped 0 bases from V and 5 bases from J, with 11 bases between. CDR1 SGHKS and CDR2 YYEKEE come from the germline V gene (reference sequence). The CDR3 bases are TGTGCCAGCAGCTTGGTTGGGGGGTCGACTGAAGCTTTCTTT. It codes for CASSLVGGSTEAFF.

J is TRBJ1-5 and V is TRBV2, with D possibly matching TRBD1 (6 bases). V was clipped by 8 bases and J by 6 bases, with 14 bases between them. The germline gives CDR1 SNHLY, CDR2 FYNNEI. CDR3 length equals 13 residues. CDR3 sequence: CASWGAVGQPQHF. CDR3 bases: TGTGCCAGCTGGGGGGCCGTTGGTCAGCCCCAGCATTTT.

V is TRBV7-9 and J is TRBJ1-1, with D unresolved. The CDR3 contains 11 residues. V was clipped by 5 bases and J by 7 bases, with 8 bases between them. Germline V gives CDR1 SEHNR, CDR2 FQNEAQ (reference sequence). The DNA for the CDR3 is TGTGCCAGCAGCAACAATCATGAAGCTTTCTTT. This gives the protein CASSNNHEAFF.

The rearrangement joins TRBV7-8 to TRBJ1-1; D call uncertain. The V end lost 5 bases, the J end lost 5 bases, and 6 bases lay between the germline ends. Germline V lookup: CDR1 SGHVS, CDR2 FQNEAQ. CDR3 length: 11 residues. Here the CDR3 reads CASSPYTEAFF. The CDR3, as DNA: TGTGCCAGCAGCCCTTATACTGAAGCTTTCTTT.

The rearrangement links TRBV2 to TRBJ2-3; D is unresolved. Trimming pared 4 bases from V and 3 bases from J, leaving 11 bases between. CDR3 length: 14 amino acids. The germline gives CDR1 SNHLY, CDR2 FYNNEI. The CDR3 DNA reads as TGTGCCAGCAGTGCAGAAGTAAGAACAGATACGCAGTATTTT. Translated: CASSAEVRTDTQYF.

V is TRBV7-6 and J is TRBJ1-1; TRBD1 is a possible D gene (6 bases). V lost 4 bases and J lost 1, with 13 bases in between. The CDR3 is 15 residues long. CDR1 is SGHVS, CDR2 FNYEAQ, per germline. CDR3 sequence reads: CASSWGDTENTEAFF. The CDR3 DNA reads as TGTGCCAGCAGCTGGGGGGACACCGAGAACACTGAAGCTTTCTTT.

J is TRBJ2-7 and V is TRBV11-2; D is perhaps TRBD2 (6 bases). Germline CDR1 is SGHAT and CDR2 is FQNNGV. V was clipped by 4 bases and J by 6 bases, with 10 bases between them. The length of the CDR3 is 12 residues. As DNA, the CDR3 is TGTGCCAGCAGCTCGGGACTGCCCGAGCAGTACTTC. Translating it yields CASSSGLPEQYF.

The chain carries TRBV10-2 and TRBJ1-2; 7 positions match TRBD1. The junction had 13 bases not matched to a gene; V was cut back by 5 bases and J by 7 bases. CDR1 WSHSY and CDR2 SAAADI come from the germline V gene. This CDR3 has 15 residues. CDR3 nucleotide sequence: TGCGCCAGCAGTAATGAACAGGGGCCCATGACTGGCTACACCTTC. It codes for CASSNEQGPMTGYTF.

The chain is built from TRBV7-9 and TRBJ1-5, with D unclear. This CDR3 region has 13 residues. Germline CDR1 is SEHNR and CDR2 is FQNEAQ (reference sequence). V lost 5 bases and J 7 bases, leaving 12 bases between the germline ends. CDR3 sequence (DNA): TGTGCCAGCAGCGGGAGGTTGGGGCAGCCCCAGCATTTT. Amino acid sequence: CASSGRLGQPQHF.

The chain recombines TRBV21-1 with TRBJ2-7; the listed D gene, TRBD1, was not tested against the DNA. TRBV21-1 is a pseudogene locus. CDR3 size: 15 residues. CDR3 amino acids: CASRWTGANSYEQYF. The CDR3 coding sequence is TGTGCCAGCAGATGGACAGGGGCAAACTCCTACGAGCAGTACTTC.

This chain connects TRBV6-5 to TRBJ2-7; 8 nucleotides agree with TRBD1. The CDR3 covers 15 residues. Germline V gives CDR1 MNHEY, CDR2 SVGAGI. V was clipped by 5 bases and J by 7 bases; unmatched bases: 13. CDR3 coding DNA: TGTGCCAGCAGTACCAGGACAGGGAGGATTAGGGAGCAGTACTTC. Its translation: CASSTRTGRIREQYF.

To note about this clone: Other DNA sequences in this sample translate to the same CDR3. The V and J genes are TRBV27 and TRBJ1-5; D uncertain. V was clipped by 2 bases and J by 1 base, with 6 bases between them. The germline gives CDR1 MNHEY, CDR2 SMNVEV (reference sequence). The CDR3 sequence is 14 residues long. CDR3 loop: CASSLLGSNQPQHF. CDR3 nucleotide sequence: TGTGCCAGCAGTTTACTTGGCAGCAATCAGCCCCAGCATTTT.

The chain recombines TRBV29-1 with TRBJ1-3, with D perhaps TRBD1 (5 bases). The CDR3 loop spans 13 amino acids. Germline CDR1 reads SQVTM; CDR2 reads ANQGSEA. The V and J ends lost 8 bases and 0 bases respectively, with 11 bases between them. CDR3 bases: TGCAGCATACAGGCCTCCTCTGGAAACACCATATATTTT. This codes for CSIQASSGNTIYF.

The chain combines TRBV4-1 with TRBJ2-1; TRBD1 agrees at 7 bases. The V segment lost 11 bases and the J segment 7 bases; nucleotides outside the gene matches: 17. The CDR3 is made up of 15 amino acids. Germline CDR1 MGHRA, CDR2 YSYEKL. CDR3 amino acids: CAGGDRDSLWNEQFF. Here the CDR3 DNA reads TGCGCCGGGGGAGATCGGGACAGTTTGTGGAATGAGCAGTTCTTC.

The rearrangement uses TRBV13 and TRBJ1-1, with D possibly matching TRBD1 (6 bases). V lost 2 bases to trimming and J lost 0 bases, with 7 bases between them. The CDR3 covers 14 residues. The germline CDR1 and CDR2 sequences are PRHDT and FYEKMQ (reference sequence). The CDR3 DNA reads as TGTGCCAGCAGCTTAAACAGGGTGAACACTGAAGCTTTCTTT. Translating it yields CASSLNRVNTEAFF.

V and J are TRBV21-1 and TRBJ2-7; TRBD2 is the table's D call and was not checked against the DNA. TRBV21-1 counts as a pseudogene. There are 16 residues in the CDR3. CDR3 coding DNA: TGTGCCAGCAGCAAAAATAGGGGACCAACCGCGGGGGAGCAGTACTTC. Amino acids: CASSKNRGPTAGEQYF.

V usage is TRBV27 and J usage is TRBJ2-2; D is perhaps TRBD2 (6 bases). V shed 2 bases and J shed 7 bases, with 14 bases lying between them. Per the germline V gene, CDR1 is MNHEY and CDR2 is SMNVEV (reference sequence). The length of the CDR3 is 15 residues. The CDR3 spells CASSLMVAAGGELFF. Written as DNA, the CDR3 is TGTGCCAGCAGTTTAATGGTAGCGGCGGGCGGGGAGCTGTTTTTT.

This chain connects TRBV14 to TRBJ2-1; possibly TRBD2 for D (5 bases). CDR1 is SGHDN, CDR2 FVKESK, per germline. The CDR3 consists of 14 residues. Trimming cost V 1 base and J 14 bases, with 18 bases left between them. CDR3 residues: CASSQGFADYREFF. As DNA, the CDR3 is TGTGCCAGCAGCCAAGGGTTCGCCGACTACCGGGAGTTCTTC.

The V and J genes are TRBV7-8 and TRBJ2-3, with TRBD2 as a possible D gene (5 bases). The germline V gene has CDR1 SGHVS and CDR2 FQNEAQ. This CDR3 contains 16 residues. V was shortened by 1 base and J by 0 bases, with 11 bases between the two germline ends. The CDR3 region is CASSLVVQRSTDTQYF. CDR3 in DNA: TGTGCCAGCAGCTTAGTCGTCCAGCGGAGCACAGATACGCAGTATTTT.

The chain has TRBV14 and TRBJ1-2, with 7 bases that match TRBD1. CDR1 is SGHDN, CDR2 FVKESK, per germline. The junction had 7 bases not matched to a gene; V was cut back by 8 bases and J by 4 bases. The CDR3 totals 13 residues. The CDR3 nucleotides are TGTGCCAGCGCGGTAGGGGGCATCTATGGCTACACCTTC. This encodes CASAVGGIYGYTF.

The rearrangement joins TRBV28 to TRBJ1-1; 8 bases align to TRBD1. This CDR3 region has 18 residues. With 2 bases clipped from V and 1 base from J, the junction kept 12 bases outside the gene matches. The germline CDR1 and CDR2 sequences are MDHEN and SYDVKM. This chain's CDR3 is CASSLNRQGRGGNTEAFF. DNA of the CDR3: TGTGCCAGCAGTTTAAACCGACAGGGGAGAGGGGGGAACACTGAAGCTTTCTTT.

The chain combines TRBV5-4 with TRBJ2-5; 7 bases match TRBD1. The V segment lost 1 base and the J segment 4 bases; nucleotides outside the gene matches: 7. The CDR3 totals 15 residues. The germline gives CDR1 SGHNT, CDR2 YYREEE (reference sequence). Here the CDR3 reads CASSLTGEGVETQYF. Here the CDR3 DNA reads TGTGCCAGCAGCTTGACAGGGGAAGGGGTAGAGACCCAGTACTTC.

The rearrangement joins TRBV29-1 to TRBJ2-1; D assignment may be TRBD1 or TRBD2 (7 bases each). The germline gives CDR1 SQVTM, CDR2 ANQGSEA. The CDR3 spans 12 residues. V was pared by 4 bases and J by 7 bases, with 11 bases between. CDR3 amino acids: CSVAGGDNEQFF. The CDR3 DNA is TGCAGCGTTGCAGGGGGGGATAATGAGCAGTTCTTC.

V and J are TRBV15 and TRBJ1-1; TRBD1 is a possible D gene (6 bases). V shed 6 bases and J shed 4 bases, with 18 bases lying between them. Germline loops: CDR1 LNHNV, CDR2 YYDKDF (reference sequence). This CDR3 has 15 amino acids. Here the CDR3 reads CATRLFQGLGTEAFF. CDR3 DNA: TGTGCCACCAGACTATTTCAGGGGCTTGGCACTGAAGCTTTCTTT. The variable domain in full, completed from reference TRBV15 and TRBJ1-1, reads DAMVIQNPRYQVTQFGKPVTLSCSQTLNHNVMYWYQQKSSQAPKLLFHYYDKDFNNEADTPDNFQSRRPNTSFCFLDIRSPGLGDTAMYLCATRLFQGLGTEAFFGQGTRLTVV.

This rearrangement joins TRBV6-4 to TRBJ2-1; maybe TRBD2 (6 bases). This CDR3 is built from 16 residues. V was trimmed by 0 bases and J by 7 bases, leaving 16 bases between them. In germline, CDR1 is MRHNA, CDR2 SNTAGT. CDR3 residues: CASSDSGTLPGNEQFF. The CDR3 DNA reads as TGTGCCAGCAGTGACTCCGGGACTCTCCCGGGAAATGAGCAGTTCTTC.

This clone showed up just once. The rearrangement joins TRBV15 to TRBJ2-1; D is unclear. Deletions cut 3 bases from V and 1 base from J, with 10 bases between. CDR1 and CDR2 (germline): LNHNV, YYDKDF (reference sequence). The CDR3 extends over 15 amino acids. The CDR3 coding sequence is TGTGCCACCAGCAGGGACCGAGATTCCTACAATGAGCAGTTCTTC. Translated, it gives CATSRDRDSYNEQFF.